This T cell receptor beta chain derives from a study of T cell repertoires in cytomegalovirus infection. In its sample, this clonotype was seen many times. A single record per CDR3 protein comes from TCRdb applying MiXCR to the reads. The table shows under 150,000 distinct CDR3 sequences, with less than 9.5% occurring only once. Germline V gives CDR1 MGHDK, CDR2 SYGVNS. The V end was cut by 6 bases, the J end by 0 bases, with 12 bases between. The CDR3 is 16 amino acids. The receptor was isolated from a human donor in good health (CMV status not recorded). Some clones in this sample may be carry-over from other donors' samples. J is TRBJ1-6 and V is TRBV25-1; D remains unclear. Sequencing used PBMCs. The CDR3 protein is CASSLDRSSYNSPLHF. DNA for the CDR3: TGTGCCAGCAGCCTGGACCGAAGCTCCTATAATTCACCCCTCCACTTT.